One sample yielded the 10 T cell receptor beta chains listed below, sequenced in a study of blood T cell repertoires in COVID-19. The table came from immunoSEQ multiplex PCR; TCRdb's copy has only in-frame clones and leaves some out. The table has 50,000 to 75,000 clones, roughly 91% seen once; the top ten hold roughly 1.4%. The sequencing sample was made of peripheral blood. These receptors were collected from a man aged 55 to 70 with acute or convalescent COVID-19.

The chain has TRBV7-9 and TRBJ2-3; D is perhaps TRBD1 (5 bases). CDR3 size: 16 residues. Deletions cut 4 bases from V and 0 bases from J, with 14 bases between. Germline V lookup: CDR1 SEHNR, CDR2 FQNEAQ (reference sequence). The DNA of the CDR3 is TGTGCCAGCAGCTCAGGACAATTCTCTAGCACAGATACGCAGTATTTT. This translates into CASSSGQFSSTDTQYF.

This clone has just a few counts. The chain is built from TRBV6-4 and TRBJ1-4; D is unresolved. Germline-derived CDR1 and CDR2 are MRHNA and SNTAGT. Trimming cost V 10 bases and J 10 bases, with 22 bases left between them. The CDR3 loop spans 14 amino acids. CDR3 residues: CATRAVGGQGKLFF. Written as DNA, the CDR3 is TGTGCCACAAGAGCCGTAGGAGGGCAAGGAAAACTGTTTTTT.

The chain links TRBV9 to TRBJ2-3; a possible D gene is TRBD2 (6 bases). CDR1 is SGDLS, CDR2 YYNGEE, per germline. The CDR3 runs 14 residues. V lost 3 bases and J 4 bases, leaving 12 bases between the germline ends. The CDR3 protein is CASSAVRGPDTQYF. The DNA of the CDR3 is TGTGCCAGCAGCGCCGTGCGGGGCCCAGATACGCAGTATTTT.

This rearrangement joins TRBV7-2 to TRBJ1-5, with unresolved D. V was cut by 4 bases and J by 0 bases, with 7 bases left in between. The CDR3 spans 14 residues. From germline, CDR1 is SGHTA and CDR2 FQGNSA. This chain's CDR3 is CASSSTDSNQPQHF. The DNA for the CDR3 is TGTGCCAGCAGCTCTACTGATAGCAATCAGCCCCAGCATTTT.

Comments on this clone: A junction end diverges from the germline sequence, so it may reflect a read error. CDR3 loop: CASSLGGTANTEAFF. CDR3 bases: TGCGCCAGCAGCTTGGGGGGGACAGCGAACACTGAGGCTTTCTTT. V usage is TRBV5-1 and J usage is TRBJ1-1, with 7 nucleotides matching TRBD1. Germline V gene sequence: CDR1 SGHRS, CDR2 YFSETQ. This CDR3 is 15 amino acids long.

The rearrangement uses TRBV27 and TRBJ2-3, with D maybe TRBD1 (6 bases). V lost 7 bases to trimming and J lost 5 bases, with 13 bases between them. Germline V CDR1 and CDR2: MNHEY, SMNVEV (reference sequence). The CDR3 consists of 13 residues. CDR3 sequence reads: CASTAGVRDTQYF. The CDR3 region has the DNA TGTGCCAGCACGGCAGGGGTGAGAGATACGCAGTATTTT.

This chain connects TRBV7-2 to TRBJ1-3; possible D gene TRBD1, 6 bases. Germline V gene data show CDR1 as SGHTA and CDR2 as FQGNSA. This CDR3 contains 15 residues. V was clipped by 3 bases and J by 0 bases, with 9 bases between them. This chain's CDR3 is CASSFTGNSGNTIYF. The CDR3, as DNA: TGTGCCAGCAGCTTTACAGGGAACTCTGGAAACACCATATATTTT.

The chain has TRBV6-6 and TRBJ1-1; TRBD1 might be the D (6 bases). Trimming stripped 2 bases from V and 0 bases from J, with 7 bases between. In germline, CDR1 is MNHNY, CDR2 SVGAGI (reference sequence). This CDR3 has 14 residues. CDR3 nucleotides: TGTGCCAGCAGTTACCAGGGGATGAACACTGAAGCTTTCTTT. Amino acids: CASSYQGMNTEAFF.

The chain has TRBV18 and TRBJ1-1, with D tentatively TRBD1 (6 bases). The CDR3 spans 14 residues. From germline, CDR1 is KGHSH and CDR2 LQKENI. The ends were cut back, 1 base at V and 6 bases at J, with 12 bases in the middle. DNA of the CDR3: TGTGCCAGCTCACCACAAGGGGGACTATCTGAAGCTTTCTTT. Its protein is CASSPQGGLSEAFF.

This chain uses TRBV6-5 with TRBJ1-2; 7 nucleotides agree with TRBD1. Looked up from germline, CDR1 is MNHEY and CDR2 is SVGAGI. The ends lost 6 bases at V and 5 bases at J; junction bases unmatched: 3. This CDR3 is 12 amino acids long. CDR3 DNA sequence: TGTGCCAGCAGACGACAGGGTTATGGCTACACCTTC. It encodes CASRRQGYGYTF.